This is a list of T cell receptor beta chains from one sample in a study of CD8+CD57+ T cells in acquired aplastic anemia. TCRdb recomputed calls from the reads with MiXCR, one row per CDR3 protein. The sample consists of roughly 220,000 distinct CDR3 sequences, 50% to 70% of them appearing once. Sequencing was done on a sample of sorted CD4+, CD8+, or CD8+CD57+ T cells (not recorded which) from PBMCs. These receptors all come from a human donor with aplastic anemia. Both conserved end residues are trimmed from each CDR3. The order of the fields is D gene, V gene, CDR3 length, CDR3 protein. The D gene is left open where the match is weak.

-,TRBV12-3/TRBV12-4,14,ASSLGGHGGHQPQH
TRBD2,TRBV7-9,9,ASTGGNEQF
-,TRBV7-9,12,ASSLSRLHSPLH
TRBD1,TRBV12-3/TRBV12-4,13,ASSWDRGFTDTQY
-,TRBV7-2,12,ASSPRQDTDTQY
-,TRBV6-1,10,ASSAVGGEQY
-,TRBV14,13,ASSQSAFSGNTIY
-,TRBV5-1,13,ASSLLQGTNTEAF
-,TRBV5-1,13,ASISSSGTLNEAF
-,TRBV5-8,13,ASSSGETGANVLT
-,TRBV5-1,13,ASSVWGGSSYEQY
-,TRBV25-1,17,ASSEWRGGPSSYNSPLH
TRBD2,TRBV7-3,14,ASSLRTSGSTDTQY
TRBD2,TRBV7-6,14,ASSLGTSGGSYEQY
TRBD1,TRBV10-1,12,ASSGDRGSYEQY